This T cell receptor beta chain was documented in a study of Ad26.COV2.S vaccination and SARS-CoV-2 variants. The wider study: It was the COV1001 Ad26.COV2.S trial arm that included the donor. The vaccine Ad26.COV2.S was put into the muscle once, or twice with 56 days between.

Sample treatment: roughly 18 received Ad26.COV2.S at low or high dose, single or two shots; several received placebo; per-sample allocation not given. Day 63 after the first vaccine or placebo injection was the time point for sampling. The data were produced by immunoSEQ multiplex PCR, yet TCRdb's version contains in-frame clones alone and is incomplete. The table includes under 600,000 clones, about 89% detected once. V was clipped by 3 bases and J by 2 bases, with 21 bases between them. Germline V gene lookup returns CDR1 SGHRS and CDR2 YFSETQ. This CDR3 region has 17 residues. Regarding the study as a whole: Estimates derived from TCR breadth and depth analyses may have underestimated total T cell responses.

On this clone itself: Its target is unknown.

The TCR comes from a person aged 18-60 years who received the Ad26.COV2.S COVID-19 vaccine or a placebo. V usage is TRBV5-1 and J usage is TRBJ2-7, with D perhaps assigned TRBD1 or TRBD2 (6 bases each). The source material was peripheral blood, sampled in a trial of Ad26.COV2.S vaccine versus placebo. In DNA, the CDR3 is TGCGCCAGCAGCTGGGGGACCGGGGGCGGAGGACCCTACGAGCAGTACTTC. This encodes CASSWGTGGGGPYEQYF. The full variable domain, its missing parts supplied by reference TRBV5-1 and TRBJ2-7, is KAGVTQTPRYLIKTRGQQVTLSCSPISGHRSVSWYQQTPGQGLQFLFEYFSETQRNKGNFPGRFSGRQFSNSRSEMNVSTLELGDSALYLCASSWGTGGGGPYEQYFGPGTRLTVT.